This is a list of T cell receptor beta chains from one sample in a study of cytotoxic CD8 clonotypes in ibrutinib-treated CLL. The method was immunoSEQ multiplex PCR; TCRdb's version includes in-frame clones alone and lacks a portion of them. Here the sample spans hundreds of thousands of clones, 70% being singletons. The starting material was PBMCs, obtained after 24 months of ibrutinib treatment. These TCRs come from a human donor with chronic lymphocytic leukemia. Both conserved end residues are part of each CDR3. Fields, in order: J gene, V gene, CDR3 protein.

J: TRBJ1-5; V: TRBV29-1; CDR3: CSVGGRGSDQPQHF
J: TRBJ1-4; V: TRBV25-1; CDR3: CASSELYLETGGEKLFF
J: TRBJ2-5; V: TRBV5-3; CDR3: CARSSIQGGKETQYF
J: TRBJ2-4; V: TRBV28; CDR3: CASSYSGTGYEENIQYF
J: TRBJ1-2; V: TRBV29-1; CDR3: CSVEEPRGYTF
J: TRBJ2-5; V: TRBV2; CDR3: CASSEAGPGTQYF
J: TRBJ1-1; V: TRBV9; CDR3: CASSKQGQGLWRTEAFF
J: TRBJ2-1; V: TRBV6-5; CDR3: CASSYLSSSYNEQFF
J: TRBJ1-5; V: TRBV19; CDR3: CASSIGRGEAPQHF
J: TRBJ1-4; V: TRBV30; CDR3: CALQPIGGKLFF
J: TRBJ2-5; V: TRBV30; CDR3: CAWSWLTGYETQYF
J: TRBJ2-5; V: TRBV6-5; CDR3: CASSYSLRRETQYF
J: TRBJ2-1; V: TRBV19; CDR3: CASSISVSSGPFF
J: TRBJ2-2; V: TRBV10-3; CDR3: CAISESPGKNTGELFF
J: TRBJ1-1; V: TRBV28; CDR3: CASSLVQGGGTEAFF
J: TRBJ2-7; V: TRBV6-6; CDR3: CASTERTGGYEQYF
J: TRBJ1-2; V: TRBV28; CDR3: CASSLSDRAGGYTF
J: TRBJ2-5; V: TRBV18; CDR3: CASSPFEFGVQETQYF
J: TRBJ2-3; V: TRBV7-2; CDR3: CASSLAAVLLTDTQYF
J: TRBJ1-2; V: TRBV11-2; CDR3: CASSFGGTGRGYTF
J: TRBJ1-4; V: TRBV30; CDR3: CAWSDQGRSNEKLFF
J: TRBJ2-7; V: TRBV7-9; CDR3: CAIENATEQYF
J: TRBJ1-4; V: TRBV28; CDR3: CASSFLGGDLEKLFF
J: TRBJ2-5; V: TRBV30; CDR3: CAWSGYRGATGNGETQYF
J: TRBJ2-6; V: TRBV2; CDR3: CASSRSSGANVLTF
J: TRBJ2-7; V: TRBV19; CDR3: CASSTGQGAHEQYF
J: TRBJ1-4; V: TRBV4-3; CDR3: CASSQDFARTGEKLFF
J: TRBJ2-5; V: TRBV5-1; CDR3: CASSLGGRWAETQYF
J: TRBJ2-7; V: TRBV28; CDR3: CASSIPGLAYEQYF
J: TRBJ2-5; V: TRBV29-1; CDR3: CSVDPGSKETQYF
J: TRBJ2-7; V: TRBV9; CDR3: CASSVGVTLTSYEQYF
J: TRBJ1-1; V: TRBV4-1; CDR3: CASSRDTEAFF
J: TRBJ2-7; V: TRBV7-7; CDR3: CASSRGVNSYEQYF
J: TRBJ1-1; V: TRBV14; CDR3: CASSQGVRNTEAFF
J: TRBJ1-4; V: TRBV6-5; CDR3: CASSRGTDNEKLFF
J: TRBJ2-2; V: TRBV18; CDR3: CASSPTSDRVITGELFF
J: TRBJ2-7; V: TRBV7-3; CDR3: CASSLVVAGVRESYEQYF
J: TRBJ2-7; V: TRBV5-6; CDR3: CASYRGAYEQYF
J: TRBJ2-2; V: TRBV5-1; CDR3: CASSLALSLTGELFF
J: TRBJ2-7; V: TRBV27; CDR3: CASSSPLRQQYF